The source of this T cell receptor (beta chain) is a study of identical twins. This clonotype was picked up a small number of times. The CDR3 sequence is 17 residues long. Germline V lookup: CDR1 SGHDN, CDR2 FVKESK. V dropped 3 bases and J dropped 1; count of bases not matched to a gene: 7. MiXCR, run by TCRdb on the 5' RACE reads, gives a single entry per CDR3 protein. The sample has about 470,000 distinct CDR3 sequences, more than 20% seen once. This same sample was also taken into another study, of T cells expressing NK-cell markers. That source notes: Of the CD8+ T cell pool in six donors, roughly 1.0-8% was accounted for by dominant NKG2C+ clonotypes.

This rearrangement joins TRBV14 to TRBJ2-2, with 8 bases fitting TRBD1. The sample was CD4+ T cells sorted from blood. This TCR was recovered from a woman aged 18-29 years in good health. The CDR3 protein is CASSQDAGTGNTGELFF. The CDR3 bases are TGTGCCAGCAGCCAGGACGCGGGGACAGGGAACACCGGGGAGCTGTTTTTT.